Each of the 32 T cell receptor beta chains below was sequenced from the same sample in a study of blood T cell repertoires in COVID-19. Only in-frame clones appear in the TCRdb table, and some are missing; sequencing was by immunoSEQ multiplex PCR. The data hold 65,000 to 95,000 clones, with approximately 90% observed a single time. The sequencing sample was made of peripheral blood. Receptors originate from a man aged 65-85 years with active or convalescent COVID-19.

The chain couples TRBV19 to TRBJ2-7; D is perhaps TRBD2 (6 bases). In germline, CDR1 is LNHDA, CDR2 SQIVND (reference sequence). The germline V and J ends were trimmed by 4 bases and 5 bases, with 12 bases remaining between them. This CDR3 is built from 13 residues. The CDR3 sequence is CASSRSGVDEQYF. Here the CDR3 DNA reads TGTGCCAGTAGTAGATCGGGGGTTGACGAGCAGTACTTC.

This chain links TRBV5-4 with TRBJ2-7; D is possibly TRBD1 (6 bases). This CDR3 has 15 amino acids. V lost 0 bases and J lost 6, with 16 bases in between. CDR1 is SGHNT, CDR2 YYREEE, per germline (reference sequence). The CDR3 DNA is TGTGCCAGCAGCTTGGAGAGGTACAGGGCCTCCGAGCAGTACTTC. Translating it yields CASSLERYRASEQYF.

The CDR3 sequence is CASSQDRGQGIYTF. In DNA, the CDR3 is TGCGCCAGCAGCCAAGATCGCGGGCAGGGGATTTACACCTTC. The chain recombines TRBV4-1 with TRBJ1-2, with a tentative D call TRBD1 (6 bases). The germline V gene encodes CDR1 MGHRA and CDR2 YSYEKL. V was clipped by 0 bases and J by 11 bases, with 16 bases between them. The CDR3 is 14 residues long.

This chain uses TRBV18 with TRBJ1-2, with TRBD1 matching 8 bases. This CDR3 has 13 amino acids. With V trimmed by 4 bases and J by 6 bases, 4 bases remained unmatched. Germline V lookup: CDR1 KGHSH, CDR2 LQKENI. The CDR3 region has the DNA TGTGCCAGCTCACTTACGGACAGGGATGGCTACACCTTC. This encodes CASSLTDRDGYTF.

This clone was counted a single time. The V gene is TRBV30, the J gene TRBJ2-5, with no clear D. This CDR3 has 12 residues. Deletions cut 1 base from V and 5 bases from J, with 8 bases between. CDR1 and CDR2 (germline): GTSNPN, SVGIG (reference sequence). CDR3 loop: CAWSGDGETQYF. The CDR3 coding sequence is TGTGCCTGGAGTGGAGACGGGGAGACCCAGTACTTC. Full variable domain (missing parts from reference TRBV30 and TRBJ2-5): SQTIHQWPATLVQPVGSPLSLECTVEGTSNPNLYWYRQAAGRGLQLLFYSVGIGQISSEVPQNLSASRPQDRQFILSSKKLLLSDSGFYLCAWSGDGETQYFGPGTRLLVL.

The chain carries TRBV6-5 and TRBJ1-1; 12 bases are a match to TRBD1. Germline assignment: CDR1 MNHEY and CDR2 SVGAGI. CDR3 size: 16 residues. V shed 4 bases and J 4 bases; nucleotides not matched to a gene: 7. DNA for the CDR3: TGTGCCAGCAGTTCTACCGGGACAGGGGGCGTCACTGAAGCTTTCTTT. Translation gives CASSSTGTGGVTEAFF.

The CDR3 is CASSEFFLGQGYSPLHF. The CDR3 DNA sequence: TGTGCCAGCAGTGAATTCTTTCTGGGACAGGGTTATTCACCCCTCCACTTT. The V gene is TRBV2, the J gene TRBJ1-6; 9 nucleotides line up with TRBD1. This CDR3 region has 17 residues. J was trimmed by 8 bases and V by 2 bases; bases with no gene match: 10. Germline lookup yields CDR1 SNHLY and CDR2 FYNNEI. The variable domain in full, with the rest retrieved from reference TRBV2 and TRBJ1-6, is EPEVTQTPSHQVTQMGQEVILRCVPISNHLYFYWYRQILGQKVEFLVSFYNNEISEKSEIFDDQFSVERPDGSNFTLKIRSTKLEDSAMYFCASSEFFLGQGYSPLHFGNGTRLTVT.

CDR3 in DNA: TGTGCCAGCAGCGGAGGACGTAACACTGAAGCTTTCTTT. It specifies CASSGGRNTEAFF. The chain is built from TRBV5-6 and TRBJ1-1; D call uncertain. This CDR3 has 13 residues. Per germline, CDR1 SGHDT and CDR2 YYEEEE. V was pared by 4 bases and J by 2 bases, with 9 bases between.

This chain's CDR3 is CASSNPGLAGGRETQYF. The CDR3 nucleotides are TGTGCCAGCAGCAACCCGGGACTAGCGGGGGGGCGGGAGACCCAGTACTTC. The chain recombines TRBV4-2 with TRBJ2-5; 16 bases align to TRBD2. The CDR3 spans 17 residues. In germline, CDR1 is LGHNA, CDR2 YNFKEQ. Germline trimming cut 5 bases from V and 5 bases from J; bases unmatched to any gene: 8.

The J gene is TRBJ1-2, the V gene TRBV5-1; no clear D gene. The CDR3 has 15 amino acids. V shed 4 bases and J shed 2 bases, with 15 bases lying between them. The germline V gene encodes CDR1 SGHRS and CDR2 YFSETQ. This CDR3 is CASSAGPAVNYGYTF. CDR3 nucleotide sequence: TGCGCCAGCAGCGCGGGTCCAGCAGTGAACTATGGCTACACCTTC. The full variable domain, with the rest looked up from reference TRBV5-1 and TRBJ1-2, is KAGVTQTPRYLIKTRGQQVTLSCSPISGHRSVSWYQQTPGQGLQFLFEYFSETQRNKGNFPGRFSGRQFSNSRSEMNVSTLELGDSALYLCASSAGPAVNYGYTFGSGTRLTVV.

This clone appeared a single time. The rearrangement uses TRBV18 and TRBJ1-5; 7 bases are shared with TRBD1. Germline-derived CDR1 and CDR2 are KGHSH and LQKENI. This CDR3 comprises 14 residues. This chain's CDR3 is CALGLRGLNQPQHF. CDR3 bases: TGTGCTTTAGGTTTGAGGGGGCTCAATCAGCCCCAGCATTTT.

This chain connects TRBV2 to TRBJ1-2, with TRBD1 matching over 9 bases. The CDR3 has 14 residues. The J segment lost 6 bases and the V segment lost 7 bases, leaving 9 bases of the junction unmatched. Germline CDR1 is SNHLY and CDR2 is FYNNEI. In DNA form, the CDR3 reads TGTGCCAGCACCTGGACAGGGGACGCCCATGGCTACACCTTC. It specifies CASTWTGDAHGYTF.

V is TRBV2 and J is TRBJ2-2; possible D gene TRBD1, 6 bases. Germline-derived CDR1 and CDR2 are SNHLY and FYNNEI. This CDR3 spans 14 amino acids. V gave up 7 bases and J gave up 4 bases, with 13 bases separating them. The CDR3 coding sequence is TGTGCCAGCACCCAGGGGCGAGGCACCGGGGAGCTGTTTTTT. The encoded protein is CASTQGRGTGELFF.

The chain employs TRBV2 and TRBJ1-1; TRBD1 might be the D (6 bases). V was shortened by 10 bases and J by 4 bases, with 19 bases between the two germline ends. Germline assignment: CDR1 SNHLY and CDR2 FYNNEI. The CDR3 is made up of 14 amino acids. Here the CDR3 DNA reads TGTGCCACCCGAGAAGGGGAGGGGGGCACTGAAGCTTTCTTT. Translated: CATREGEGGTEAFF.

This clone was seen a handful of times. This rearrangement joins TRBV7-2 to TRBJ1-4; D is unresolved. In germline, CDR1 is SGHTA, CDR2 FQGNSA. The CDR3 has 13 residues. Trimming left V 6 bases short and J 0 bases short, with 5 bases between. CDR3 sequence reads: CASRLPTNEKLFF. The CDR3 DNA reads as TGTGCCAGCAGACTGCCAACTAATGAAAAACTGTTTTTT.

The chain has TRBV4-3 and TRBJ2-2, with a weak D call TRBD1 (6 bases). CDR1 and CDR2 from the germline V gene are LGHNA and YSLEER. The CDR3 consists of 15 residues. Trimming stripped 3 bases from V and 4 bases from J, with 12 bases between. CDR3 sequence (DNA): TGCGCCAGCAGCCACCTAAGAGGGGGCACCGGGGAGCTGTTTTTT. Its protein is CASSHLRGGTGELFF.

CDR3 protein: CASFETGDEQYF. CDR3 nucleotide sequence: TGTGCCAGTTTTGAGACAGGAGACGAGCAGTACTTC. The chain recombines TRBV7-9 with TRBJ2-7, with D tentatively TRBD1 (6 bases). CDR3 size: 12 residues. Germline CDR1 is SEHNR and CDR2 is FQNEAQ (reference sequence). V dropped 9 bases and J dropped 5 bases, with 14 bases sitting between them. The entire variable domain, with the rest obtained from reference TRBV7-9 and TRBJ2-7, is as follows: DTGVSQNPRHKITKRGQNVTFRCDPISEHNRLYWYRQTLGQGPEFLTYFQNEAQLEKSRLLSDRFSAERPKGSFSTLEIQRTEQGDSAMYLCASFETGDEQYFGPGTRLTVT.

The chain carries TRBV2 and TRBJ1-3; TRBD1 aligns across 7 bases. After removal of 1 base from V and 7 bases from J, the junction contained 1 base not matched to a gene. The CDR3 consists of 13 residues. Per germline, CDR1 SNHLY and CDR2 FYNNEI. In DNA, the CDR3 is TGTGCCAGCAGTGAAGAGACAGGGAACACCATATATTTT. This gives the protein CASSEETGNTIYF.

This clone was counted only a few times. The chain employs TRBV19 and TRBJ1-3, with no clear D. The V end lost 7 bases, the J end lost 0 bases, and 10 bases lay between the germline ends. Germline loops: CDR1 LNHDA, CDR2 SQIVND (reference sequence). The CDR3 runs 14 residues. The CDR3, as DNA: TGTGCCAGTAATATGGTACACTCTGGAAACACCATATATTTT. It specifies CASNMVHSGNTIYF.

The chain has TRBV5-1 and TRBJ1-5; D is unresolved. Germline CDR1 and CDR2: SGHRS and YFSETQ. The V end was cut by 4 bases, the J end by 4 bases, with 9 bases between. This CDR3 region has 13 residues. In DNA form, the CDR3 reads TGCGCCAGCAGCGCCGGGATAAATCAGCCCCAGCATTTT. It yields the protein CASSAGINQPQHF.

The gene calls are TRBV5-1 and TRBJ2-7; the match to TRBD1 covers 7 bases. Germline V gene data show CDR1 as SGHRS and CDR2 as YFSETQ. Trimming removed 4 bases from V and 0 bases from J; junction bases left unmatched: 10. This CDR3 is built from 16 residues. The CDR3 protein is CASSGTGTESSYEQYF. The CDR3 DNA reads as TGCGCCAGCAGCGGCACCGGGACAGAGAGCTCCTACGAGCAGTACTTC. The full variable domain, in which reference TRBV5-1 and TRBJ2-7 provide the parts outside the CDR3, is KAGVTQTPRYLIKTRGQQVTLSCSPISGHRSVSWYQQTPGQGLQFLFEYFSETQRNKGNFPGRFSGRQFSNSRSEMNVSTLELGDSALYLCASSGTGTESSYEQYFGPGTRLTVT.

The rearrangement links TRBV24-1 to TRBJ2-2; a possible D gene is TRBD1 (6 bases). CDR3 length equals 14 residues. Trimming pared 4 bases from V and 6 bases from J, leaving 11 bases between. CDR1 KGHDR and CDR2 SFDVKD come from the germline V gene. For the CDR3, the DNA is TGTGCCACCAGTGACAGGGGTTTTCCCGGGGAGCTGTTTTTT. Translating gives CATSDRGFPGELFF.

V is TRBV27 and J is TRBJ1-1; perhaps TRBD1 as D (5 bases). The V and J ends lost 2 bases and 5 bases respectively, with 18 bases between them. Germline assignment: CDR1 MNHEY and CDR2 SMNVEV (reference sequence). The CDR3 totals 16 residues. CDR3 DNA sequence: TGTGCCAGCAGTTTAACCAGGGTCCCCCTAAGGACTGAAGCTTTCTTT. Translation: CASSLTRVPLRTEAFF.

The V and J genes are TRBV30 and TRBJ2-3, with D possibly TRBD1 on 5 matching bases. Trimming took 0 bases from V and 6 from J, leaving 10 bases between them. The CDR3 loop spans 13 amino acids. The V gene's germline CDR1 is GTSNPN and CDR2 SVGIG (reference sequence). CDR3 region: CAWSVRRADTQYF. CDR3 nucleotides: TGTGCCTGGAGTGTACGCAGGGCGGATACGCAGTATTTT.

This clone was seen only a few times. The genes are TRBV7-8 and TRBJ1-2; 8 bases match TRBD1. Germline values: CDR1 SGHVS, CDR2 FQNEAQ. This CDR3 contains 15 residues. V lost 5 bases, J lost 3 bases, and 8 bases stayed unmatched. The CDR3 protein is CASSPRQGLHYGYTF. As DNA, the CDR3 is TGTGCCAGCAGCCCCCGACAGGGGTTGCACTATGGCTACACCTTC.

The chain links TRBV28 to TRBJ2-3, with D unclear. Looked up from germline, CDR1 is MDHEN and CDR2 is SYDVKM. The CDR3 is 15 residues long. V shed 4 bases and J shed 0 bases, with 11 bases lying between them. CDR3 in amino acids: CASSSEWASTDTQYF. The CDR3 bases are TGTGCCAGCAGTTCCGAGTGGGCCAGCACAGATACGCAGTATTTT.

The chain combines TRBV7-2 with TRBJ1-2; D not certain. CDR3 size: 14 residues. Trimming took off 4 bases at V and 7 bases at J, with 16 bases between the two ends. Germline V CDR1 and CDR2: SGHTA, FQGNSA. For the CDR3, the DNA is TGTGCCAGCAGCTCAAGACGGAGTTCCGTTGGCTACACCTTC. This translates into CASSSRRSSVGYTF.

This chain uses TRBV5-4 with TRBJ2-7; D might be TRBD1 (6 bases). The germline CDR1 and CDR2 sequences are SGHNT and YYREEE (reference sequence). Trimming cost V 1 base and J 4 bases, with 9 bases left between them. The CDR3 runs 13 residues. This CDR3 is CASSLKQGYEQYF. The CDR3 nucleotides read TGTGCCAGCAGCTTGAAACAGGGATACGAGCAGTACTTC.

The V gene is TRBV7-7, the J gene TRBJ2-3; weak D call: TRBD1 (5 bases). With 5 bases removed from V and 0 bases from J, the gap between germline ends came to 12 bases. CDR1 SSHAT and CDR2 FNYEAQ come from the germline V gene (reference sequence). This CDR3 is 15 amino acids long. The CDR3 here is CASSQGRASTDTQYF. As DNA, the CDR3 is TGTGCCAGCAGCCAGGGCAGGGCTAGCACAGATACGCAGTATTTT.

The rearrangement links TRBV6-2 or TRBV6-3 to TRBJ2-3; TRBD1 matches at 7 bases. Looked up from germline, CDR1 is MNHEY and CDR2 is SVGEGT. The CDR3 spans 16 residues. J was trimmed by 6 bases and V by 6 bases; bases with no gene match: 15. The CDR3 here is CASSRISTGKLDTQYF. The CDR3 DNA reads as TGTGCCAGCAGCCGAATATCGACAGGGAAATTGGATACGCAGTATTTT.

The chain uses TRBV5-1 and TRBJ2-1, with D perhaps TRBD2 (6 bases). Deletions cut 0 bases from V and 9 bases from J, with 16 bases between. CDR3 length: 15 residues. Germline values: CDR1 SGHRS, CDR2 YFSETQ. CDR3 sequence: CASSLGFGGSSEQFF. For the CDR3, the DNA is TGCGCCAGCAGCTTGGGTTTTGGGGGGTCTAGTGAGCAGTTCTTC.

The genes are TRBV18 and TRBJ1-1, with D hard to call. This CDR3 has 14 residues. Between the trimmed V and J ends, which lost 5 bases and 0 bases, there was a span of 10 bases. Germline V gene data show CDR1 as KGHSH and CDR2 as LQKENI. The CDR3 nucleotides read TGTGCCAGCTCATCTTACGGGGTGAACACTGAAGCTTTCTTT. It specifies CASSSYGVNTEAFF.